A selection of T cell receptor beta chains follows, all from one sample in a study of cytomegalovirus exposure and HLA in healthy donors. The assay was immunoSEQ multiplex PCR, and TCRdb's table has in-frame clones only and misses some. This listing includes about 160,000 clones. The specimen was PBMCs. Receptors were obtained from an older woman in good health and CMV-seronegative. CDR3s include the opening cysteine and the closing phenylalanine or tryptophan. Each record gives: CDR3 DNA, CDR3 protein, D gene, J gene, CDR3 length, V gene. D genes are given only for firm matches.

TGCAGCGTTGAGGGACTCGATGGCTACACCTTC,CSVEGLDGYTF,.,TRBJ1-2,11,TRBV29-1
TGTGCCAGCAGCTTATCCGGGAGGGGGGTTAATGAAAAACTGTTTTTT,CASSLSGRGVNEKLFF,.,TRBJ1-4,16,TRBV13
TGTGCCAGCAGCCAGGGGACAGGGGAAGGTAGAATATTC,CASSQGTGEGRIF,TRBD1,TRBJ1-2,13,TRBV9
TGTGCCAGCACCCCTGGGCTGAGGAGGGCCCAGCATTTT,CASTPGLRRAQHF,.,TRBJ1-5,13,TRBV6-1
TGTGCCAGCAGCGTAGATGGGACAGGGGGGAACACTGAAGCTTTCTTT,CASSVDGTGGNTEAFF,TRBD1,TRBJ1-1,16,TRBV9
TGCGCCAGCAGCTTCCCAGCCGGGACAGGGGGCATTGAGCAGTTCTTC,CASSFPAGTGGIEQFF,TRBD1,TRBJ2-1,16,TRBV5-1
TGTGCCAGCAGCCAAGCAGGAGAAGGGGCGGGGGTCGAAGCTTTCTTT,CASSQAGEGAGVEAFF,.,TRBJ1-1,16,TRBV14
TGTGCCACCAGCAGAGACATCGGGACAGGATGGGCTAACTATGGCTACACCTTC,CATSRDIGTGWANYGYTF,TRBD1,TRBJ1-2,18,TRBV15
TGTGCCAGCAGCTGGGGACAGCCAGGGAGCTCTGGAAACACCATATATTTT,CASSWGQPGSSGNTIYF,TRBD1,TRBJ1-3,17,TRBV5-6
TGTGCCAGCAGCGCGGCCGGAGAGACCCAGTACTTC,CASSAAGETQYF,.,TRBJ2-5,12,TRBV2
TGTGCCAGCAGCCCTCGGGGTAAGCTAGGGGGAAGTTCCTACGAGCAGTACTTC,CASSPRGKLGGSSYEQYF,.,TRBJ2-7,18,TRBV11-2
TGTGCCAGCAGAAATCAGGGGGAGATGGGTGAAGCTTTCTTT,CASRNQGEMGEAFF,TRBD1,TRBJ1-1,14,TRBV13
TGTGCCAGCAGTCTTGGCGGTAGGAGCTCCTACGAGCAGTACTTC,CASSLGGRSSYEQYF,.,TRBJ2-7,15,TRBV5-4
TGTGCCAGCAGTGAAACTAGCGGGGTCCAAGAGACCCAGTACTTC,CASSETSGVQETQYF,TRBD2,TRBJ2-5,15,TRBV6-1
TGTGCCAGTAGCCCCCGGGGGGGCGCGGGAGGTGGCTACACCTTC,CASSPRGGAGGGYTF,.,TRBJ1-2,15,TRBV19
TGTGCCATCAGTGTCGGACTAGCCACCGGGGAGCTGTTTTTT,CAISVGLATGELFF,TRBD2,TRBJ2-2,14,TRBV10-3
TGTGCCAGCTCCCTACAGGGGCGTACTGAAGCTTTCTTT,CASSLQGRTEAFF,TRBD1,TRBJ1-1,13,TRBV18
TGTGCCAGCCGTTCGACAGGGGGCTTGAACGAGCAGTACTTC,CASRSTGGLNEQYF,TRBD1,TRBJ2-7,14,TRBV6-1
TGCGCCAGCAGCTTGAGGACAGGGGGGGAGCAGTATTTT,CASSLRTGGEQYF,TRBD1,TRBJ2-3,13,TRBV5-1
TGTGCCAGCAGCTTTAGCGGGACAGGGTTTTTTGAAGCTTTCTTT,CASSFSGTGFFEAFF,TRBD1,TRBJ1-1,15,TRBV7-2
TGTGCCAGCAGCTACCCAGGGGCTGAAGCTTTCTTT,CASSYPGAEAFF,.,TRBJ1-1,12,TRBV11-2
TGTGCCAGCAGCCAAGATCCAGGGGCCGAGGGTACGCAGTATTTT,CASSQDPGAEGTQYF,.,TRBJ2-3,15,TRBV4-2
TGTGCCAGTAAAACAGGGGCGAACACTGAAGCTTTCTTT,CASKTGANTEAFF,TRBD1,TRBJ1-1,13,TRBV19
TGTGCCAGCAGCCCTACCACAGGACAGGGGATAGCCAAAAACATTCAGTACTTC,CASSPTTGQGIAKNIQYF,TRBD1,TRBJ2-4,18,TRBV5-5
TGTGCCAGCAGCCCCACTTGGACTAGCCTCCGAACCGGGGAGCTGTTTTTT,CASSPTWTSLRTGELFF,TRBD2,TRBJ2-2,17,TRBV7-7
TGCGCCAGCAGCTTGTCAGGTCTTAATCAGCCCCAGCATTTT,CASSLSGLNQPQHF,.,TRBJ1-5,14,TRBV5-1
TGTGCCAGCAGGGGGGGCGCAGCGGGGCTTACCAGTGAGCAGTTCTTC,CASRGGAAGLTSEQFF,.,TRBJ2-1,16,TRBV7-9
TGTGCCAGTAGTCGAAGGTTGGGCATCGCCTACGAGCAGTACTTC,CASSRRLGIAYEQYF,.,TRBJ2-7,15,TRBV19
TGTGCCAGCAGTAGACTAGCGGGAGCGGATACGCAGTATTTT,CASSRLAGADTQYF,TRBD2,TRBJ2-3,14,TRBV2
TGTGCCAGCAGCTTAGGGACAGGGCGGGCTTTCTTT,CASSLGTGRAFF,TRBD1,TRBJ1-1,12,TRBV5-6
TGTGCCAGCAGCTTTCTCAGGGAGGCCTATGGCTACACCTTC,CASSFLREAYGYTF,.,TRBJ1-2,14,TRBV13
TGTGCCAGCAGCTTGGGCCAGACCCACACAGATACGCAGTATTTT,CASSLGQTHTDTQYF,.,TRBJ2-3,15,TRBV11-3
TGCGCCAGCGCTTTGACGGACAGGACTAACAATGAGCAGTTCTTC,CASALTDRTNNEQFF,.,TRBJ2-1,15,TRBV5-1
TGTGCCAGCAGCTTAGACAGGGTGAATTCACCCCTCCACTTT,CASSLDRVNSPLHF,TRBD1,TRBJ1-6,14,TRBV7-3
TGTGCCACCAGTCAGTGGGGCTATCAAGAGACCCAGTACTTC,CATSQWGYQETQYF,.,TRBJ2-5,14,TRBV19
TGTGCCAGCAGCCCGGGTGGCGGGGGTGCACTCATGAACACTGAAGCTTTCTTT,CASSPGGGGALMNTEAFF,.,TRBJ1-1,18,TRBV5-4
TGCGCCAGCAGCTTGGGCCTAGACAATGAGCAGTTCTTC,CASSLGLDNEQFF,.,TRBJ2-1,13,TRBV5-1